These T cell receptor beta chains were read from a single sample in a study of OX40 agonist ivuxolimab in advanced cancers. Profiled with immunoSEQ multiplex PCR; TCRdb holds only in-frame clones, not every one. In the table there are tens of thousands of clones, 70% to 90% of which are singletons. The sequences come from CD4+ or CD8+ T cells sorted from blood, collected in a trial of the OX40 agonist ivuxolimab. Receptors originate from an adult with an advanced solid tumor such as melanoma, head and neck, liver or kidney cancer. Both conserved end residues are part of each CDR3. D genes are given only for firm matches. Clone size, where shown, is once, few, many, or a class for clones that have expanded.

j_gene	d_gene	abundance	v_gene	CDR3aa	CDR3nt
TRBJ2-2	.	.	TRBV7-9	CASSLALATGELFF	TGTGCCAGCAGCTTAGCACTAGCCACCGGGGAGCTGTTTTTT
TRBJ1-3	.	.	TRBV6-1	CASREGGSGNTIYF	TGTGCCAGCAGAGAGGGAGGCTCTGGAAACACCATATATTTT
TRBJ2-1	.	.	TRBV6-1	CASSLNYNEQFF	TGTGCCAGCAGTCTCAATTACAATGAGCAGTTCTTC
TRBJ2-3	TRBD1	.	TRBV5-6	CASSFKGQGLSTDTQYF	TGTGCCAGCAGCTTTAAGGGACAGGGATTAAGCACAGATACGCAGTATTTT
TRBJ1-2	.	once	TRBV5-5	CASSLDRANYGYTF	TGTGCCAGCAGCTTGGACAGGGCTAACTATGGCTACACCTTC
TRBJ1-2	.	.	TRBV4-2	CASSQGGFPTGRDYGYTF	TGTGCCAGCAGCCAAGGGGGGTTCCCCACAGGGAGGGACTATGGCTACACCTTC
TRBJ1-1	.	.	TRBV5-1	CASSLEDTEAFF	TGCGCCAGCAGCTTAGAGGACACTGAAGCTTTCTTT
TRBJ2-7	.	.	TRBV6-4	CASSVFAGDTYEQYF	TGTGCCAGCAGTGTCTTTGCAGGGGATACCTACGAGCAGTACTTC
TRBJ2-1	TRBD2	.	TRBV18	CASSPLVHSGRADSNEQFF	TGTGCCAGCTCCCCACTCGTGCATAGCGGGAGGGCCGATAGTAATGAGCAGTTCTTC
TRBJ2-5	.	.	TRBV6-5	CASSYVSGAEETQYF	TGTGCCAGCAGTTACGTCTCCGGGGCCGAAGAGACCCAGTACTTC